The rows below give T cell receptor beta chains drawn from one sample of a study of shared clonotypes between healthy human individuals. Generated by immunoSEQ multiplex PCR, the TCRdb table keeps only in-frame clones and is missing some. The repertoire includes fewer than 850,000 clones, approximately 97% of them detected once, and around 0.21% sits in the top ten. Sequenced sample: naive CD8+ T cells sorted from blood. These receptors originate from a man aged 30-40 years in good health. Both conserved end residues are part of each CDR3. Each record gives: D gene, clone size, V gene, J gene, CDR3 DNA, CDR3 protein. The D gene is left open where the match is weak. Size tells how often a clone was seen (once, few, many) or the class of an expanded clone, and some rows leave it out.

>TRBD1|.|TRBV9|TRBJ1-2
TGTGCCAGCGGAACAGGGGTCTATGGCTACACCTTC
CASGTGVYGYTF
>.|.|TRBV5-1|TRBJ1-3
TGCGCCAGCAGCGCCGGGACAAGCTCTGGAAACACCATATATTTT
CASSAGTSSGNTIYF
>.|.|TRBV7-2|TRBJ2-3
TGTGCCAGCAGCCCAACGGGAGCAGATACGCAGTATTTT
CASSPTGADTQYF
>TRBD1|.|TRBV5-1|TRBJ2-2
TGCGCCAGCAGCTCCCCCGGACAGGGGAACACCGGGGAGCTGTTTTTT
CASSSPGQGNTGELFF
>.|.|TRBV14|TRBJ2-1
TGTGCCAGCAGCGTAGCTTACAATGAGCAGTTCTTC
CASSVAYNEQFF
>.|.|TRBV5-1|TRBJ2-1
TGCGCCAGCAGCTTGTGGGCAGGGCGAAATGAGCAGTTCTTC
CASSLWAGRNEQFF
>.|.|TRBV9|TRBJ1-2
TGTGCCAGCTCCACGGCAGGGAAAGACTATGGCTACACCTTC
CASSTAGKDYGYTF
>.|.|TRBV18|TRBJ2-1
TGTGCCAGCTCACCCGCACCTTACAATGAGCAGTTCTTC
CASSPAPYNEQFF
>.|.|TRBV27|TRBJ2-2
TGTGCCAGCGCGAAGCCCACCGGGGAGCTGTTTTTT
CASAKPTGELFF
>.|.|TRBV27|TRBJ2-2
TGTGCCAGCAGTTTTTCTCGCGTTAACACCGGGGAGCTGTTTTTT
CASSFSRVNTGELFF
>TRBD2|.|TRBV11-1|TRBJ2-5
TGTGCCAGCAGCCCAAGACTAGCGGAAGAGACCCAGTACTTC
CASSPRLAEETQYF
>TRBD1|.|TRBV14|TRBJ2-1
TGTGCCAGCAGCCTTACAGATCACCGGGACAGGTACAATGAGCAGTTCTTC
CASSLTDHRDRYNEQFF
>TRBD2|.|TRBV4-3|TRBJ2-1
TGCGCCAGCAGCCAAGACGGGACTAGGTCAGACGAGCAGTTCTTC
CASSQDGTRSDEQFF
>.|.|TRBV27|TRBJ2-6
TGTGCCAGCAGCTTTCCTTCTGGGGCCAACGTCCTGACTTTC
CASSFPSGANVLTF
>.|.|TRBV7-7|TRBJ2-3
TGTGCTAGCAGCTTAGGCTCAAAGGGGTCGGATACGCAGTATTTT
CASSLGSKGSDTQYF
>.|.|TRBV27|TRBJ2-2
TGTGCCAGCACCACCTGGCGGTTAGCCGGAGTTGTAGAGCTGTTTTTT
CASTTWRLAGVVELFF
>TRBD2|once|TRBV29-1|TRBJ2-1
TGCAGCGTTGAGGAACCCTTAGCGGGAGGTTCCTACAATGAGCAGTTCTTC
CSVEEPLAGGSYNEQFF
>.|.|TRBV10-2|TRBJ2-7
TGCGCCAGCAGTGAAGCTACGAAAGGGTTCACCTACGAGCAGTACTTC
CASSEATKGFTYEQYF
>.|once|TRBV5-1|TRBJ2-7
TGCGCCAGCAGCTTGGAGGTGGGATTCATCGACGAGCAGTACTTC
CASSLEVGFIDEQYF
>TRBD2|.|TRBV11-2|TRBJ2-3
TGTGCCAGCAGCCAAACTCCTAGCGGGAGGTGGACAGATACGCAGTATTTT
CASSQTPSGRWTDTQYF
>.|.|TRBV7-9|TRBJ2-7
TGTGCCAGCAGCTTAGCGGCAACCGCCTTCTCCTACGAGCAGTACTTC
CASSLAATAFSYEQYF
>TRBD1|.|TRBV7-8|TRBJ2-7
TGTGCCAGCAGCCCGGGACAGTACGATCGGGAATACGAGCAGTACTTC
CASSPGQYDREYEQYF
>.|once|TRBV5-1|TRBJ1-2
TGCGCCAGCAGGCCAACAACTAACTATGGCTACACCTTC
CASRPTTNYGYTF
>.|.|TRBV11-2|TRBJ1-4
TGTGCCAGCAGCTTAGATCTTGGGGCAACTAATGAAAAACTGTTTTTT
CASSLDLGATNEKLFF
>.|.|TRBV2|TRBJ2-7
TGTGCCAGCAGTCCAGGGTTGTACGAGCAGTACTTC
CASSPGLYEQYF
>.|.|TRBV5-1|TRBJ2-1
TGCGCCAGCAGCCCCGGAGCCAACTCCAATGAGCAGTTCTTC
CASSPGANSNEQFF
>.|.|TRBV5-6|TRBJ2-7
TGTGCCAGCAGCAAATCGCGTCCCGTCTCTGACGACGAGCAGTACTTC
CASSKSRPVSDDEQYF
>.|.|TRBV30|TRBJ1-1
TGTGCCTGGAGTGTAGGACTAGCAATCCCTGAAGCTTTCTTT
CAWSVGLAIPEAFF
>.|.|TRBV4-3|TRBJ1-5
TGCGCCAGCAGCCAAGATTTCAGGGGCTTCAATCAGCCCCAGCATTTT
CASSQDFRGFNQPQHF
>.|.|TRBV7-8|TRBJ2-1
TGTGCCAGCAGCGTCGGTGGGCGACAGGCGTTCAATGAGCAGTTCTTC
CASSVGGRQAFNEQFF
>TRBD2|.|TRBV15|TRBJ2-1
TGTGCCACCAGCAGAAATGCGCTAGCGGGACCATACAATGAGCAGTTCTTC
CATSRNALAGPYNEQFF
>.|.|TRBV9|TRBJ2-1
TGTGCCAGCAGCGCACCGGGCCCCCATGAGCAGTTCTTC
CASSAPGPHEQFF
>.|.|TRBV11-2|TRBJ2-7
TGTGCCAGCAGCTTAATAAGATGGAGCTACGAGCAGTACTTC
CASSLIRWSYEQYF
>.|.|TRBV7-9|TRBJ2-7
TGTGCCAGCAGCTTAGACAGTAACCCCTACGAGCAGTACTTC
CASSLDSNPYEQYF
>TRBD1|.|TRBV4-1|TRBJ1-2
TGCGCCAGCAGCCCCCGGGACAGTAACTATGGCTACACCTTC
CASSPRDSNYGYTF
>TRBD1|.|TRBV7-2|TRBJ1-1
TGTGCCAGCAGCTCCCTGAGGGACAGGGACAACACTGAAGCTTTCTTT
CASSSLRDRDNTEAFF
>.|.|TRBV5-6|TRBJ2-7
TGTGCCAGCAGCACGCCAGTGTGGGACACAGCGACCGAGCAGTACTTC
CASSTPVWDTATEQYF
>.|once|TRBV7-2|TRBJ1-2
TGTGCCAGCAGCTCGGGGCCCTTCTCCTATGGCTACACCTTC
CASSSGPFSYGYTF
>.|.|TRBV10-2|TRBJ2-1
TGCGCCAGCAGTTCGAGGGTAGTCTCCTACAATGAGCAGTTCTTC
CASSSRVVSYNEQFF
>TRBD1|.|TRBV7-2|TRBJ2-1
TGTGCCAGCAGCTTACCCCCTGGACAGGGTACTTGGAATGAGCAGTTCTTC
CASSLPPGQGTWNEQFF
>TRBD2|.|TRBV30|TRBJ2-7
TGTGCCTGGAGTGGGGGATACAGCGGGAGTGGCTACGAGCAGTACTTC
CAWSGGYSGSGYEQYF
>.|.|TRBV2|TRBJ2-2
TGTGCCAGCGCAGCCGGCACCGGGGAGCTGTTTTTT
CASAAGTGELFF
>.|.|TRBV15|TRBJ1-1
TGTGCCACCACCACTTTTCGCAGCCTTCGTGAAGCTTTCTTT
CATTTFRSLREAFF
>.|.|TRBV21-1|TRBJ2-1
TGTGCCAGCAGCGACCGGACTAGCGGGAGTAATAATGAGCAGTTCTTC
CASSDRTSGSNNEQFF
>TRBD1|once|TRBV7-9|TRBJ2-5
TGTGCCAGCAGCTTAGCTGGAGGACAGGAGTCCCAGTACTTC
CASSLAGGQESQYF
>.|.|TRBV7-3|TRBJ2-3
TGTGCCAGCAGCTTAAGTCCGGGATATACGCAGTATTTT
CASSLSPGYTQYF
>.|.|TRBV27|TRBJ1-1
TGTGCCAGCAGTTCGGACCGAGCGGCTTTCTTT
CASSSDRAAFF
>TRBD2|.|TRBV10-1|TRBJ2-2
TGCGCCAGCAGTGACTTAACTAGCGGGAGAGAGAGCGGGGAGCTGTTTTTT
CASSDLTSGRESGELFF